This T cell receptor beta chain was recovered during a study of T-cell memory formation after mild COVID-19. The CDR3 has 15 amino acids. Germline CDR1 reads SEHNR; CDR2 reads FQNEAQ (reference sequence). V shed 5 bases, J shed 6 bases, and the junction held 9 bases outside the gene matches. TCRdb recomputed calls from the 5' RACE reads with MiXCR, one row per CDR3 protein. Of approximately 240,000 distinct CDR3 sequences listed, roughly 15% were seen once; the top ten hold around 3.7%. This clonotype was seen ten or more times. Material: PBMCs or a T cell subset sorted from them (not recorded which). The origin of this receptor is a man aged 18-30 years who had mild COVID-19 (a few samples of this study predate the infection). Cell type and time point are not known. The chain combines TRBV7-9 with TRBJ2-1; 8 nucleotides line up with TRBD1. The CDR3 spells CASSPDRARGNEQFF. Written as DNA, the CDR3 is TGTGCCAGCAGCCCGGACAGGGCTAGGGGCAATGAGCAGTTCTTC.